Reported below is one T cell receptor (beta chain). Its antigen is still unknown. These data belong to a study of regulatory T cells in long-lasting Graves disease. Germline CDR1 SGHTA, CDR2 FQGTGA. The CDR3 sequence is 14 residues long. V was cut by 4 bases and J by 2 bases, with 11 bases left in between. The sample's time point: persistent/refractory GD, antithyroid drugs over 5 years with positive TRAb. TCR sequences were obtained from RNA taken from PBMCs. Peripheral blood, about 8.8 milliliters of it, was drawn into EDTA tubes. Study-wide results and limits: Small numbers of samples may have cut accuracy. Shared public clonotypes totalled 2,741 in persistent patients, compared with 966 in new patients.

iRepertoire HTBI primers and Arm-PCR of CDR3 regions built TCR beta libraries. MiXCR, applied by TCRdb to the multiplex PCR reads, yields one record per CDR3 protein. Here the sample spans over 450,000 distinct CDR3 sequences, about a fifth being singletons. The clonotype was recovered from a female donor with Graves disease. The chain employs TRBV7-3 and TRBJ2-5; D gene unclear. This material consisted of peripheral blood mononuclear cells (PBMCs), taken when the disease was refractory, from a patient treated with antithyroid drugs. In DNA, the CDR3 is TGTGCCAGCAGCTCGACCCTGGGGCAAGAGACCCAGTACTTC. It codes for CASSSTLGQETQYF.